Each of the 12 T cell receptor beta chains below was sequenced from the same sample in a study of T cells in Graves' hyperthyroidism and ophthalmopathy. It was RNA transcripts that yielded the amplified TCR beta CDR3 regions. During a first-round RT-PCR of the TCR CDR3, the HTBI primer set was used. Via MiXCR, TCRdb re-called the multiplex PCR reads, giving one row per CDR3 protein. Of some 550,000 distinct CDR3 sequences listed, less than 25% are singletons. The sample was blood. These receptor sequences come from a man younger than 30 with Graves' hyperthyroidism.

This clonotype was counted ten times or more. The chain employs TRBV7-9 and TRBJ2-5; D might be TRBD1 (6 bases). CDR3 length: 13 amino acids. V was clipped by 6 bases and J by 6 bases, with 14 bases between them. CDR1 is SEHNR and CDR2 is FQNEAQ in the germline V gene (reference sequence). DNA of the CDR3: TGTGCCAGCAGTTCCAGGGGTAGGAAGACCCAGTACTTC. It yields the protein CASSSRGRKTQYF.

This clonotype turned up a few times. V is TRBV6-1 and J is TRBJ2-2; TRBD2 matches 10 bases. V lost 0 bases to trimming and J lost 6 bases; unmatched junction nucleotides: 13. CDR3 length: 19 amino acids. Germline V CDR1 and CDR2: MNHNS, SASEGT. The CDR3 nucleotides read TGTGCCAGCAGTGAAGCGGGGCCTAGGACTAGCGGATACCCCGGGGAGCTGTTTTTT. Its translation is CASSEAGPRTSGYPGELFF.

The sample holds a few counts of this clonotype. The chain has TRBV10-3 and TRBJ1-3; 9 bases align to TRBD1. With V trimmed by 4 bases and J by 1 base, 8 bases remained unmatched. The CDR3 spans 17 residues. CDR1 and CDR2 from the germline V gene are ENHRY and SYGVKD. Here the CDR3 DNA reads TGTGCCATCAGTGGCGAACAGGGGGCGCGATCTGGAAACACCATATATTTT. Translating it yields CAISGEQGARSGNTIYF.

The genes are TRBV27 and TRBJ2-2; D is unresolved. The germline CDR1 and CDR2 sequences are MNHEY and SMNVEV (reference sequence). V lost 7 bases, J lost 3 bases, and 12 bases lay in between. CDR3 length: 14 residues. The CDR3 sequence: CASTPDPDTGELFF. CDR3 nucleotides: TGTGCCAGCACCCCCGACCCGGACACCGGGGAGCTGTTTTTT.

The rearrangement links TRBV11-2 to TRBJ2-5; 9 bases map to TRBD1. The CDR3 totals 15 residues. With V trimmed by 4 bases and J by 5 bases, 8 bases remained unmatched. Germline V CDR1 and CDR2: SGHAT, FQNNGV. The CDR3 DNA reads TGTGCCAGCAGCTGGGCAGGGACAGGGACTGAGACCCAGTACTTC. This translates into CASSWAGTGTETQYF.

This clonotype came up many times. The CDR3 loop reads CASSEANWLGRYGYTF. CDR3 nucleotides: TGTGCCAGCAGTGAAGCGAACTGGTTAGGGCGCTATGGCTACACCTTC. V and J are TRBV6-1 and TRBJ1-2; D is undetermined. V was clipped by 0 bases and J by 4 bases, with 15 bases between them. Looked up from germline, CDR1 is MNHNS and CDR2 is SASEGT. The CDR3 is made up of 16 amino acids.

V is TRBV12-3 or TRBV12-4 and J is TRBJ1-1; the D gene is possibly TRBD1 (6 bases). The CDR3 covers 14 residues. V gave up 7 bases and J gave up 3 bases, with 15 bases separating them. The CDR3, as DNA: TGTGCCAGCACGCCAACCACAGGGTACACTGAAGCTTTCTTT. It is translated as CASTPTTGYTEAFF.

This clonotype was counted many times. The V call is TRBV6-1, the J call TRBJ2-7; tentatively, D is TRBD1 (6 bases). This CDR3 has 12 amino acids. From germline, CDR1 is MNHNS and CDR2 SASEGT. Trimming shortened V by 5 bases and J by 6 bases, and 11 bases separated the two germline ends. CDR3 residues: CASSPPGVEQYF. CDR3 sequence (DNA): TGTGCCAGCAGTCCTCCAGGGGTCGAGCAGTACTTC.

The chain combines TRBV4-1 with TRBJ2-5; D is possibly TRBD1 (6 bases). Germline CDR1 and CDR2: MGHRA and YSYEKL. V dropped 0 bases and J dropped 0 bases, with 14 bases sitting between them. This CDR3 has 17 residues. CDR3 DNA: TGCGCCAGCAGCCAAGATATAGCAGGGGCGAACCAAGAGACCCAGTACTTC. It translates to CASSQDIAGANQETQYF.

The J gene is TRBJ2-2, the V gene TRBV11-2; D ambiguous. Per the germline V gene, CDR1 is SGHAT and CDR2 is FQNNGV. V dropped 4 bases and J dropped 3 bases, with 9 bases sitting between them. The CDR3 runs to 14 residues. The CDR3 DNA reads TGTGCCAGCAGCTCCCCGGCAGACACCGGGGAGCTGTTTTTT. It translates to CASSSPADTGELFF.

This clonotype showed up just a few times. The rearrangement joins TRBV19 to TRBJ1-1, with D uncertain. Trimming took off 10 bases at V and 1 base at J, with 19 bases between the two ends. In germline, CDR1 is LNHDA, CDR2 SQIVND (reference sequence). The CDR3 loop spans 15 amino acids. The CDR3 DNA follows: TGTGCCATTCCTTACACGGTGGCAGAGAACACTGAAGCTTTCTTT. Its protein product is CAIPYTVAENTEAFF.

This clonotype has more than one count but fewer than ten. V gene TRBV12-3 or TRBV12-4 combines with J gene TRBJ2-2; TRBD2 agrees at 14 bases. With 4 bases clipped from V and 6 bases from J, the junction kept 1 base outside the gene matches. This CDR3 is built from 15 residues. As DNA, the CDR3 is TGTGCCAGCAGTTCGGGACTAGCGGGGGCCGGGGAGCTGTTTTTT. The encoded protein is CASSSGLAGAGELFF.